Following are 10 T cell receptor beta chains from one sample sequenced in a study of PD-1 blockade in classical Hodgkin lymphoma. Documented time point: cycle 4 day 1 (C4D1), after five to seven weeks of nivolumab. All the patients suffered relapse after autologous stem cell transplantation, and brentuximab vedotin exposure differed. TCRdb's table, derived via immunoSEQ multiplex PCR, lists solely in-frame clones and lacks some. The data show 31,000 or so clones, around 68% seen once. The specimen comprised peripheral blood mononuclear cells (PBMCs), sampled before the fourth cycle of nivolumab. Receptors were obtained from a human donor with classical Hodgkin lymphoma.

The chain uses TRBV5-1 and TRBJ2-5; the D gene is possibly TRBD1 (5 bases). V lost 2 bases and J lost 5, with 13 bases in between. The length of the CDR3 is 14 residues. The germline V gene encodes CDR1 SGHRS and CDR2 YFSETQ. The CDR3 DNA is TGCGCCAGCAGCTTCTCACAGGTGGGGGAGACCCAGTACTTC. It encodes CASSFSQVGETQYF. Looking up the rest from reference TRBV5-1 and TRBJ2-5 gives the full variable domain: KAGVTQTPRYLIKTRGQQVTLSCSPISGHRSVSWYQQTPGQGLQFLFEYFSETQRNKGNFPGRFSGRQFSNSRSEMNVSTLELGDSALYLCASSFSQVGETQYFGPGTRLLVL.

This chain connects TRBV5-6 to TRBJ2-7, with 10 bases identical to TRBD2. The V and J ends lost 7 bases and 3 bases, in that order; junction bases with no gene match: 10. CDR3 length equals 15 residues. CDR1 is SGHDT and CDR2 is YYEEEE in the germline V gene. CDR3 protein: CASDGVAGGVYEQYF. For the CDR3, the DNA is TGTGCCAGCGACGGAGTAGCGGGGGGAGTCTACGAGCAGTACTTC.

The chain joins TRBV12-5 to TRBJ2-3; 7 bases map to TRBD1. The V segment lost 2 bases and the J segment 3 bases; nucleotides outside the gene matches: 14. There are 18 residues in the CDR3. CDR1 is LGHNT, CDR2 FRNRAP, per germline. DNA for the CDR3: TGTGCTAGTGGTTTGCCCTCTCTCGTACAGGGGACGACAGATACGCAGTATTTT. Its protein is CASGLPSLVQGTTDTQYF.

The V call is TRBV2, the J call TRBJ1-2; no definite D call. Germline CDR1 is SNHLY and CDR2 is FYNNEI. This CDR3 comprises 19 residues. With 4 bases removed from V and 4 bases from J, the gap between germline ends came to 28 bases. The CDR3 is CASSVSVHLNEPGSYGYTF. The CDR3 DNA reads TGTGCCAGCAGTGTCTCGGTTCACCTTAACGAACCGGGATCCTATGGCTACACCTTC. Together with reference TRBV2 and TRBJ1-2, the CDR3 gives the full variable domain: EPEVTQTPSHQVTQMGQEVILRCVPISNHLYFYWYRQILGQKVEFLVSFYNNEISEKSEIFDDQFSVERPDGSNFTLKIRSTKLEDSAMYFCASSVSVHLNEPGSYGYTFGSGTRLTVV.

The genes are TRBV15 and TRBJ1-5, with 8 positions matching TRBD1. V gave up 1 base and J gave up 7 bases; unmatched junction bases: 6. Germline assignment: CDR1 LNHNV and CDR2 YYDKDF (reference sequence). The CDR3 is 15 amino acids. The DNA of the CDR3 is TGTGCCACCAGCAGAGGACAGGGGCTGGGACAGCCCCAGCATTTT. As protein: CATSRGQGLGQPQHF.

The genes are TRBV7-6 and TRBJ2-1; TRBD1 agrees at 7 bases. This CDR3 spans 15 amino acids. Per germline, CDR1 SGHVS and CDR2 FNYEAQ. V trimming: 5 bases; J trimming: 1 base; junction bases outside the gene matches: 5. The CDR3 spells CASSLQTGSYNEQFF. CDR3 DNA sequence: TGTGCCAGCAGCCTTCAGACAGGGTCCTACAATGAGCAGTTCTTC. Full variable domain (rest looked up from reference TRBV7-6 and TRBJ2-1): GAGVSQSPRYKVTKRGQDVALRCDPISGHVSLYWYRQALGQGPEFLTYFNYEAQQDKSGLPNDRFSAERPEGSISTLTIQRTEQRDSAMYRCASSLQTGSYNEQFFGPGTRLTVL.

J is TRBJ2-1 and V is TRBV25-1, with 8 bases matching TRBD2. Germline lookup yields CDR1 MGHDK and CDR2 SYGVNS. Losses at the gene ends were 5 bases for V and 6 bases for J; bases not matched to a gene: 12. The CDR3 contains 16 residues. The CDR3: CASSILLADDRNEQFF. The DNA for the CDR3 is TGTGCCAGCAGTATCTTACTAGCGGATGATCGCAATGAGCAGTTCTTC.

This clone was counted a single time. V gene TRBV11-2 combines with J gene TRBJ2-3, with D unresolved. Germline loops: CDR1 SGHAT, CDR2 FQNNGV. The CDR3 totals 13 residues. V was clipped by 4 bases and J by 2 bases, with 7 bases between them. Written as DNA, the CDR3 is TGTGCCAGCAGCTCCAGACTCACAGATACGCAGTATTTT. It yields the protein CASSSRLTDTQYF.

J is TRBJ1-2 and V is TRBV7-6; no reliable D call. This CDR3 comprises 13 residues. CDR1 and CDR2 from the germline V gene are SGHVS and FNYEAQ. V lost 4 bases, J lost 9 bases, and 15 bases lay in between. The CDR3 nucleotides are TGTGCCAGCAGCTCACAGCCAACCGACAGCTACACCTTC. It specifies CASSSQPTDSYTF.

V and J are TRBV6-5 and TRBJ2-3; TRBD1 matches 7 bases. Unmatched junction bases numbered 4, after V lost 4 bases and J lost 3 bases. The length of the CDR3 is 14 residues. Germline values: CDR1 MNHEY, CDR2 SVGAGI. CDR3 sequence (DNA): TGTGCCAGCAGTTCCCAGACAGGGACAGATACGCAGTATTTT. Protein product: CASSSQTGTDTQYF.